Listed here are 22 T cell receptor beta chains from one sample, sequenced in a study of blood T cell repertoires in COVID-19. The assay was immunoSEQ multiplex PCR, and TCRdb's table has in-frame clones only and misses some. The data hold about 210,000 clones, with roughly nine tenths observed a single time. The sequenced sample consisted of peripheral blood. Receptors originate from a middle-aged man with acute or convalescent COVID-19.

The chain carries TRBV1 and TRBJ1-2. TRBV1 corresponds to a pseudogene. This CDR3 has 14 amino acids. The DNA of the CDR3 is TGCACCAGCAGCTACCATAGCTGGAACTATGGCTACACCTTC. Translation gives CTSSYHSWNYGYTF.

The chain employs TRBV4-3 and TRBJ2-7, with D perhaps TRBD1 (5 bases). The germline V gene encodes CDR1 LGHNA and CDR2 YSLEER. CDR3 size: 15 residues. The V end lost 0 bases, the J end lost 0 bases, and 9 bases lay between the germline ends. CDR3 coding DNA: TGCGCCAGCAGCCAAGATTGGGGCAGCTCCTACGAGCAGTACTTC. Its protein product is CASSQDWGSSYEQYF.

J is TRBJ1-1 and V is TRBV28; D is unclear. V shed 6 bases and J shed 3 bases, with 14 bases lying between them. The CDR3 extends over 14 amino acids. CDR1 and CDR2 from the germline V gene are MDHEN and SYDVKM. This CDR3 is CASRPQAGYTEAFF. For the CDR3, the DNA is TGTGCCAGCAGACCCCAGGCGGGTTACACTGAAGCTTTCTTT.

The gene calls are TRBV18 and TRBJ2-7, with TRBD1 identical over 11 bases. Per germline, CDR1 KGHSH and CDR2 LQKENI. There are 14 residues in the CDR3. The J segment lost 6 bases and the V segment lost 4 bases, leaving 5 bases of the junction unmatched. CDR3 amino acids: CASSLGQGAIEQYF. CDR3 DNA: TGTGCCAGCTCACTAGGACAGGGGGCCATCGAGCAGTACTTC.

This clone was found once. The chain recombines TRBV27 with TRBJ1-4; 8 bases line up with TRBD1. Per the germline V gene, CDR1 is MNHEY and CDR2 is SMNVEV (reference sequence). Germline trimming cut 3 bases from V and 4 bases from J; bases unmatched to any gene: 4. This CDR3 spans 15 amino acids. CDR3 amino acids: CASSFNDRGNEKLFF. The CDR3, as DNA: TGTGCCAGCAGTTTTAACGACAGGGGTAATGAAAAACTGTTTTTT.

The CDR3 reads CASTRRLATRGGYNEQFF. CDR3 sequence (DNA): TGTGCCAGCACCCGGCGACTAGCGACCCGGGGCGGGTACAATGAGCAGTTCTTC. The rearrangement uses TRBV7-8 and TRBJ2-1; TRBD2 agrees at 8 bases. The J segment lost 4 bases and the V segment lost 7 bases, leaving 18 bases of the junction unmatched. Germline V gene data show CDR1 as SGHVS and CDR2 as FQNEAQ. CDR3 length: 18 residues.

This clone was seen more than once but under ten times. V usage is TRBV6-6 and J usage is TRBJ2-1; 11 nucleotides line up with TRBD2. This CDR3 contains 16 residues. The germline V gene has CDR1 MNHNY and CDR2 SVGAGI (reference sequence). With V trimmed by 5 bases and J by 5 bases, 8 bases remained unmatched. The CDR3 protein is CASSTPGTSGNNEQFF. CDR3 sequence (DNA): TGTGCCAGCAGTACCCCCGGGACTAGCGGAAACAATGAGCAGTTCTTC.

The rearrangement uses TRBV5-1 and TRBJ1-1, with D perhaps TRBD1 (5 bases). CDR1 and CDR2 (germline): SGHRS, YFSETQ. The CDR3 sequence is 14 residues long. The V gene lost 2 bases and the J gene lost 3 bases, with 11 bases spanning the gap. The CDR3 DNA reads TGCGCCAGCAGCTTATTAGGGGTTGACACTGAAGCTTTCTTT. This sequence encodes CASSLLGVDTEAFF.

This clone was seen only once. J is TRBJ1-1 and V is TRBV7-9; no clear D. V lost 4 bases and J 6 bases, leaving 6 bases between the germline ends. CDR3 size: 11 residues. Germline V gives CDR1 SEHNR, CDR2 FQNEAQ (reference sequence). The chain's CDR3 is CASSSVSEAFF. CDR3 coding DNA: TGTGCCAGCAGCTCGGTATCTGAAGCTTTCTTT.

The chain is built from TRBV5-4 and TRBJ2-7; tentative D call: TRBD2 (5 bases). Germline V gene data show CDR1 as SGHNT and CDR2 as YYREEE (reference sequence). The length of the CDR3 is 15 residues. The V gene lost 1 base and the J gene lost 2 bases, with 13 bases spanning the gap. CDR3: CASSLSTAGTYEQYF. The CDR3 nucleotides read TGTGCCAGCAGCTTGTCAACCGCGGGTACCTACGAGCAGTACTTC.

In this sample, this clone turned up a few times. V is TRBV4-1 and J is TRBJ1-2; D is ambiguous. This CDR3 spans 15 amino acids. Germline-derived CDR1 and CDR2 are MGHRA and YSYEKL. The ends were cut back, 0 bases at V and 2 bases at J, with 10 bases in the middle. In DNA, the CDR3 is TGCGCCAGCAGCCAAGATTTCTCACTAAACTATGGCTACACCTTC. It encodes CASSQDFSLNYGYTF.

The chain employs TRBV18 and TRBJ2-7; no reliable D call. Between the trimmed V and J ends, which lost 2 bases and 4 bases, there was a span of 12 bases. Germline V gene sequence: CDR1 KGHSH, CDR2 LQKENI. The CDR3 is 14 amino acids. The CDR3 region has the DNA TGTGCCAGCTCACCAGTCGGTTCTTCGTACGAGCAGTACTTC. This encodes CASSPVGSSYEQYF.

V usage is TRBV6-2 or TRBV6-3 and J usage is TRBJ2-2; a weak D match, TRBD1 (6 bases). The CDR3 has 18 amino acids. The V gene lost 2 bases and the J gene lost 7 bases, with 23 bases spanning the gap. CDR1 and CDR2 (germline): MNHEY, SVGEGT. CDR3 in DNA: TGTGCCAGCAGTTACCCTCCCCACAGGGCCTCCCGGGGCGGGGAGCTGTTTTTT. It translates to CASSYPPHRASRGGELFF.

This chain links TRBV28 with TRBJ2-1, with 10 bases fitting TRBD2. With 8 bases clipped from V and 10 bases from J, the junction kept 17 bases outside the gene matches. The CDR3 length is 16 residues. Germline V gene lookup returns CDR1 MDHEN and CDR2 SYDVKM. The CDR3 here is CASWGGAAGGPEEQFF. As DNA, the CDR3 is TGTGCCAGCTGGGGTGGGGCAGCGGGAGGGCCGGAAGAGCAGTTCTTC.

The chain employs TRBV10-1 and TRBJ2-1; D perhaps matches TRBD1 (6 bases). The CDR3 consists of 15 residues. Germline lookup yields CDR1 WNHNN and CDR2 SYGVQD (reference sequence). V gave up 0 bases and J gave up 4 bases, with 10 bases separating them. The DNA for the CDR3 is TGCGCCAGCAGTGAGTCGAGGGGGTCTTACAATGAGCAGTTCTTC. It is translated as CASSESRGSYNEQFF.

V is TRBV6-5 and J is TRBJ2-7, with D possibly matching TRBD1 (6 bases). This CDR3 region has 12 residues. Germline-derived CDR1 and CDR2 are MNHEY and SVGAGI. V lost 4 bases to trimming and J lost 8 bases, with 12 bases between them. This CDR3 reads CASSSQGRKQYF. The CDR3 DNA sequence: TGTGCCAGCAGTTCCCAGGGGCGGAAGCAGTACTTC.

This clone was counted a single time. V and J are TRBV7-9 and TRBJ1-1; 9 bases fit TRBD1. Germline CDR1 is SEHNR and CDR2 is FQNEAQ (reference sequence). CDR3 size: 15 residues. Trimming cost V 1 base and J 5 bases; bases outside gene matches: 5. The CDR3 DNA reads as TGTGCCAGCAGCTTAGGGACAGGGGTACAGACTGAAGCTTTCTTT. Amino acid sequence: CASSLGTGVQTEAFF. The full variable domain, with the rest looked up from reference TRBV7-9 and TRBJ1-1, is DTGVSQNPRHKITKRGQNVTFRCDPISEHNRLYWYRQTLGQGPEFLTYFQNEAQLEKSRLLSDRFSAERPKGSFSTLEIQRTEQGDSAMYLCASSLGTGVQTEAFFGQGTRLTVV.

This chain joins TRBV11-3 and TRBJ2-3; no firm D call. CDR1 and CDR2 from the germline V gene are SGHNT and YENEEA. V lost 3 bases, J lost 4 bases, and 11 bases lay in between. This CDR3 comprises 14 residues. CDR3 in DNA: TGTGCCAGCAGCTTCTACGGGTCCGCAGATACGCAGTATTTT. Amino acid sequence: CASSFYGSADTQYF.

This clone came up once. The rearrangement uses TRBV2 and TRBJ1-2; TRBD1 might be the D (5 bases). The CDR3 is made up of 13 amino acids. Trimming cost V 10 bases and J 4 bases, with 16 bases left between them. Germline assignment: CDR1 SNHLY and CDR2 FYNNEI. CDR3 amino acids: CATSRGVVYGYTF. For the CDR3, the DNA is TGTGCCACCTCCCGGGGGGTCGTCTATGGCTACACCTTC. The entire variable domain, with the rest obtained from reference TRBV2 and TRBJ1-2, is as follows: EPEVTQTPSHQVTQMGQEVILRCVPISNHLYFYWYRQILGQKVEFLVSFYNNEISEKSEIFDDQFSVERPDGSNFTLKIRSTKLEDSAMYFCATSRGVVYGYTFGSGTRLTVV.

J is TRBJ1-6 and V is TRBV20-1; D may be TRBD1 (6 bases). CDR3 length equals 16 residues. Germline CDR1 is DFQATT and CDR2 is SNEGSKA (reference sequence). V gave up 3 bases and J gave up 3 bases, with 15 bases separating them. DNA of the CDR3: TGCAGTGCTAGTTCCGGACAGTCACACTATAATTCACCCCTCCACTTT. Its translation: CSASSGQSHYNSPLHF.

CDR3 region: CASSLSAGTSGRAYEQYF. The CDR3, as DNA: TGTGCCAGCAGCTTATCGGCCGGGACTAGCGGGAGGGCCTACGAGCAGTACTTC. The gene calls are TRBV7-9 and TRBJ2-7, with 16 bases that match TRBD2. J gave up 2 bases and V 2 bases, and 6 bases lay outside the gene matches. The CDR3 consists of 18 residues. CDR1 and CDR2 (germline): SEHNR, FQNEAQ (reference sequence).

This chain connects TRBV6-5 to TRBJ2-7; 9 bases match TRBD1. J lost 1 base, V lost 3 bases, and 4 bases had no gene match. The CDR3 runs 15 residues. The germline gives CDR1 MNHEY, CDR2 SVGAGI. The CDR3 protein is CASSYGGTGSYEQYF. The CDR3, as DNA: TGTGCCAGCAGTTATGGGGGGACAGGGTCCTACGAGCAGTACTTC.